The rows below give T cell receptor beta chains drawn from one sample of a study of blood T cells in healthy people across ages. TCRdb processed the 5' RACE reads anew with MiXCR; each CDR3 protein has one entry. The sample comprises about 1.5 million distinct CDR3 sequences, roughly 43% of which are singletons, and approximately 4% rests with the top ten. The sequenced sample was blood. These receptors were taken from a woman aged 18 to 35 in good health. CDR3s include the opening cysteine and the closing phenylalanine or tryptophan. The order of the fields is V gene, D gene, J gene, clone size, CDR3 DNA, CDR3 protein. A D gene is named only where the DNA matches it firmly. Some rows mark clone size as missing; the rest say once, few, many or name a class of expanded clone.

V: TRBV11-2
D: NA
J: TRBJ1-2
size: few
DNA: TGTGCCAGCAGCTTAGGATCCGGGGCGAGCTATGGCTACACCTTC
CDR3: CASSLGSGASYGYTF

V: TRBV20-1
D: NA
J: TRBJ2-7
size: NA
DNA: TGCAGTGCTACTGTAGGGTCCTACGAGCAGTACTTC
CDR3: CSATVGSYEQYF

V: TRBV27
D: NA
J: TRBJ2-2
size: NA
DNA: TGTGCCAGCACCCCGGGACACTTGAACACCGGGGAGCTGTTTTTT
CDR3: CASTPGHLNTGELFF

V: TRBV5-1
D: TRBD2
J: TRBJ2-7
size: few
DNA: TGCGCCAGCAGCTTGGCTAGCGGGAGCTTCTACGAGCAGTACTTC
CDR3: CASSLASGSFYEQYF

V: TRBV9
D: TRBD2
J: TRBJ2-3
size: few
DNA: TGTGCCAGCAGCGTAGCTAGCGGGGGGGCCGCAGATACGCAGTATTTT
CDR3: CASSVASGGAADTQYF

V: TRBV4-1
D: NA
J: TRBJ1-2
size: NA
DNA: TGCGCCAGCAGCCAAGAGACAGGCCGCTATGGCTACACCTTC
CDR3: CASSQETGRYGYTF

V: TRBV27
D: NA
J: TRBJ2-3
size: NA
DNA: TGTGCCAGCAGACCGGGGGCCACAGATACGCAGTATTTT
CDR3: CASRPGATDTQYF

V: TRBV29-1
D: NA
J: TRBJ1-1
size: NA
DNA: TGCAGGTTCGGGGGGCCGGACACTGAAGCTTTCTTT
CDR3: CRFGGPDTEAFF

V: TRBV20-1
D: TRBD2
J: TRBJ2-7
size: NA
DNA: TGCAGTGCTAGAAACCCGGACGGGGCTAGCGGAGCCAAGCAGTACTTC
CDR3: CSARNPDGASGAKQYF

V: TRBV10-3
D: TRBD1
J: TRBJ1-1
size: NA
DNA: TGTGCCATCAGTCGGGACAGGGAGCGGGTGAACACTGAAGCTTTCTTT
CDR3: CAISRDRERVNTEAFF

V: TRBV13
D: NA
J: TRBJ2-1
size: NA
DNA: TGTGCCAGCAGCCCGGACGGGGCGCAGAATGAGCAGTTCTTC
CDR3: CASSPDGAQNEQFF

V: TRBV4-1
D: NA
J: TRBJ1-5
size: once
DNA: TGCGCCAGCAGCCCCCTCCCTCTTCCCCATAGGAGCAATCAGCCCCAGCATTTT
CDR3: CASSPLPLPHRSNQPQHF

V: TRBV27
D: NA
J: TRBJ2-3
size: few
DNA: TGTGCCAGCAGTGGGCCGGGAACAGATACGCAGTATTTT
CDR3: CASSGPGTDTQYF

V: TRBV29-1
D: TRBD1
J: TRBJ2-3
size: NA
DNA: TGCAGCGTCCCGGGACAGGGTATAGCAGATACGCAGTATTTT
CDR3: CSVPGQGIADTQYF

V: TRBV7-9
D: NA
J: TRBJ2-3
size: NA
DNA: TGTGCAGGAGAAGGGCTAGCGAGCACAGATACGCAGTATTTT
CDR3: CAGEGLASTDTQYF

V: TRBV12-3/TRBV12-4
D: NA
J: TRBJ2-1
size: many
DNA: TGTGCCAGCAGTTTTCGTTATGGTGAGCAGTTCTTC
CDR3: CASSFRYGEQFF

V: TRBV12-3/TRBV12-4
D: NA
J: TRBJ1-2
size: NA
DNA: TGTGCCAGCAGTCGACAGCTGGGCTACACCTTC
CDR3: CASSRQLGYTF

V: TRBV20-1
D: NA
J: TRBJ1-4
size: few
DNA: TGCAGTGCTTGGAAGGCAGGGGAGGAAAAACTGTTTTTT
CDR3: CSAWKAGEEKLFF

V: TRBV6-1
D: TRBD2
J: TRBJ2-7
size: NA
DNA: TGTGCCAGCAGCTCCACTAGCGGGAGGAGCTCCTACAATGAGCAGTACTTC
CDR3: CASSSTSGRSSYNEQYF

V: TRBV20-1
D: NA
J: TRBJ2-7
size: few
DNA: TGCAGTGCTAGGGGGCCCCTAGCCAATGAGCAGTACTTC
CDR3: CSARGPLANEQYF

V: TRBV20-1
D: TRBD1
J: TRBJ2-7
size: NA
DNA: TGCAGTGTACAGACAGGGTCCTACAATGAGCAGTACTTC
CDR3: CSVQTGSYNEQYF

V: TRBV6-5
D: NA
J: TRBJ2-1
size: few
DNA: TGTGCCAGCAGTACAAACAGGGAACACGAGCAGTTCTTC
CDR3: CASSTNREHEQFF

V: TRBV20-1
D: NA
J: TRBJ2-7
size: NA
DNA: TGCAGTGCCCCAGGAGACTCCGCCTACGAGCAGTACTTC
CDR3: CSAPGDSAYEQYF

V: TRBV7-9
D: TRBD2
J: TRBJ2-7
size: NA
DNA: TGTGCCAGCAGCCCAATTAGCGGGGGGGCTGTTGATCTGTACTTC
CDR3: CASSPISGGAVDLYF

V: TRBV24-1
D: TRBD2
J: TRBJ2-1
size: NA
DNA: TGTGCCACCAGTGTTGGACTAGCGGGGCGCGATGAGCAGTTCTTC
CDR3: CATSVGLAGRDEQFF

V: TRBV20-1
D: TRBD2
J: TRBJ2-7
size: NA
DNA: TGCAGTGCTAGAAGTCAAAAGCGGGAGTTCTACGAGCAGTACTTC
CDR3: CSARSQKREFYEQYF

V: TRBV27
D: TRBD1
J: TRBJ1-4
size: NA
DNA: TGTGCCAGCAGTTTCTCTTTCTCGGGACAGGGTGAAAAACTGTTTTTT
CDR3: CASSFSFSGQGEKLFF

V: TRBV7-9
D: TRBD1
J: TRBJ2-1
size: NA
DNA: TGTGCCAGCAGCTCTTCACAGGGGGATGAGCAGTTCTTC
CDR3: CASSSSQGDEQFF

V: TRBV20-1
D: TRBD1
J: TRBJ2-1
size: NA
DNA: TGCAGTGCTAGAGATGGGGCCCGTCAAGGGGGCAGCGGTGGCAATGAGCAGTTCTTC
CDR3: CSARDGARQGGSGGNEQFF

V: TRBV29-1
D: TRBD1
J: TRBJ1-4
size: NA
DNA: TGCAGCGCTGGACAGGATCGCGAAAAACTGTTTTTT
CDR3: CSAGQDREKLFF

V: TRBV28
D: NA
J: TRBJ2-7
size: NA
DNA: TGTGCCAGCAGTTTTGCAGGGGTATCCGAGCAGTACTTC
CDR3: CASSFAGVSEQYF

V: TRBV20-1
D: NA
J: TRBJ1-6
size: NA
DNA: TGCAGTGCGAGGCTCATGGAGGGATCACCCCTCCACTTT
CDR3: CSARLMEGSPLHF

V: TRBV20-1
D: NA
J: TRBJ2-1
size: few
DNA: TGCAGTGTCCCGCCCAGGGGATACAATGAGCAGTTCTTC
CDR3: CSVPPRGYNEQFF

V: TRBV12-3/TRBV12-4
D: TRBD2
J: TRBJ2-1
size: few
DNA: TGTGCCAGCAGCCCCCTTCGGGGCGGGAGGTCGGATGAGCAGTTCTTC
CDR3: CASSPLRGGRSDEQFF

V: TRBV27
D: NA
J: TRBJ1-4
size: few
DNA: TGTGCCAGCAGTACATGGACGTATGAAAAACTGTTTTTT
CDR3: CASSTWTYEKLFF

V: TRBV9
D: NA
J: TRBJ2-1
size: NA
DNA: TGTGCCAGCAGCCCCCCGGGACACCAACGTGATGAGCAGTTCTTC
CDR3: CASSPPGHQRDEQFF